One sample yielded the 29 T cell receptor beta chains listed below, sequenced in a study of blood T cells in healthy people across ages. Primed by a sample-barcoded 5' primer and a J-beta primer mix, a second PCR proceeded for about 7 to 12 cycles. From the 5' RACE reads, TCRdb called clonotypes with MiXCR, one entry per CDR3 protein. The data show about 1.7 million distinct CDR3 sequences, approximately 28% seen once. The material sequenced was blood. The source is a woman in her twenties or thirties in good health.

The gene calls are TRBV6-2 or TRBV6-3 and TRBJ2-7; D possibly uses TRBD1 or TRBD2 (5 bases each). V gave up 2 bases and J gave up 1 base, with 12 bases separating them. The CDR3 extends over 15 amino acids. CDR1 is MNHEY, CDR2 SVGEGT, per germline. CDR3 bases: TGTGCCAGCAGTTACGGGGGTGGACTGTCCTACGAGCAGTACTTC. It codes for CASSYGGGLSYEQYF.

V is TRBV20-1 and J is TRBJ2-7; 8 bases are shared with TRBD1. This CDR3 region has 14 residues. With 6 bases clipped from V and 7 bases from J, the junction kept 14 bases outside the gene matches. CDR1 is DFQATT, CDR2 SNEGSKA, per germline (reference sequence). CDR3 coding DNA: TGCAGTGCGCTGCAGGGGGCTGGTTACAATGAGCAGTACTTC. This sequence encodes CSALQGAGYNEQYF.

At least ten counts were recorded for this clonotype. The chain joins TRBV20-1 to TRBJ2-1; 10 bases map to TRBD2. After removal of 0 bases from V and 6 bases from J, the junction contained 11 bases not matched to a gene. The germline gives CDR1 DFQATT, CDR2 SNEGSKA (reference sequence). CDR3 length equals 17 residues. The CDR3 loop is CSARDLRGTSGTNEQFF. CDR3 nucleotide sequence: TGCAGTGCTAGAGATCTCCGTGGTACTAGCGGGACCAATGAGCAGTTCTTC.

This chain uses TRBV12-3 or TRBV12-4 with TRBJ2-4; weak D call: TRBD1 (5 bases). The CDR3 consists of 11 residues. The V gene lost 3 bases and the J gene lost 15 bases, with 12 bases spanning the gap. The CDR3 DNA follows: TGTGCCAGCAGTTTGGGGCCTAACTCGTACTTC. It is translated as CASSLGPNSYF.

This clonotype was observed once. J is TRBJ2-4 and V is TRBV6-2 or TRBV6-3; 8 bases align to TRBD1. Germline CDR1 reads MNHEY; CDR2 reads SVGEGT. The CDR3 has 13 residues. Trimming removed 2 bases from V and 7 bases from J; junction bases left unmatched: 1. In DNA, the CDR3 is TGTGCCAGCAGTTACGCAGGGGGCAACATTCAGTACTTC. It yields the protein CASSYAGGNIQYF.

This CDR3 is CSARGELNSPLHF. CDR3 DNA: TGCAGTGCCCGCGGAGAACTGAATTCACCCCTCCACTTT. This sequence joins TRBV20-1 and TRBJ1-6; D remains ambiguous. Germline V gives CDR1 DFQATT, CDR2 SNEGSKA (reference sequence). V lost 6 bases to trimming and J lost 7 bases, with 13 bases between them. The CDR3 has 13 residues.

This clonotype was seen a handful of times. This sequence joins TRBV20-1 and TRBJ2-1; D may be TRBD2 (6 bases). Between the trimmed V and J ends, which lost 5 bases and 9 bases, there was a span of 17 bases. CDR3 length equals 13 residues. CDR1 and CDR2 from the germline V gene are DFQATT and SNEGSKA (reference sequence). CDR3 coding DNA: TGCAGTGCTCGTGAACCCCTGGAGGGTGAGCAGTTCTTC. Translating gives CSAREPLEGEQFF.

This chain uses TRBV12-3 or TRBV12-4 with TRBJ2-3; D remains ambiguous. This CDR3 is built from 15 residues. The V gene lost 3 bases and the J gene lost 0 bases, with 10 bases spanning the gap. The CDR3 spells CASSFGAFSTDTQYF. DNA for the CDR3: TGTGCCAGCAGTTTTGGAGCTTTTAGCACAGATACGCAGTATTTT.

This clonotype was seen a few times. The chain is built from TRBV7-9 and TRBJ2-5, with 7 nucleotides matching TRBD1. There are 15 residues in the CDR3. The junction had 6 bases not matched to a gene; V was cut back by 5 bases and J by 0 bases. Germline V gives CDR1 SEHNR, CDR2 FQNEAQ (reference sequence). The CDR3 DNA reads as TGTGCCAGCAGCCACCGGGACAGAGACCAAGAGACCCAGTACTTC. It encodes CASSHRDRDQETQYF. Full variable domain (outside the CDR3, taken from reference TRBV7-9 and TRBJ2-5): DTGVSQNPRHKITKRGQNVTFRCDPISEHNRLYWYRQTLGQGPEFLTYFQNEAQLEKSRLLSDRFSAERPKGSFSTLEIQRTEQGDSAMYLCASSHRDRDQETQYFGPGTRLLVL.

V gene TRBV7-9 combines with J gene TRBJ2-1; 8 positions agree with TRBD2. Trimming removed 5 bases from V and 2 bases from J; junction bases left unmatched: 8. The CDR3 is 16 residues long. Germline CDR1 reads SEHNR; CDR2 reads FQNEAQ (reference sequence). CDR3 in DNA: TGTGCCAGCAGCCATATAGCGGGGACGGCCTACAATGAGCAGTTCTTC. As protein: CASSHIAGTAYNEQFF.

The chain uses TRBV6-5 and TRBJ2-1; 9 nucleotides match TRBD1. Germline assignment: CDR1 MNHEY and CDR2 SVGAGI. This CDR3 has 17 amino acids. The V gene end was trimmed by 5 bases and the J gene end by 7 bases; junction bases not matched to a gene: 15. CDR3: CASSHYLRQGERNEQFF. The CDR3 DNA reads as TGTGCCAGCAGTCACTACCTCCGACAGGGGGAGAGGAATGAGCAGTTCTTC.

This clonotype was recorded at least ten times. The rearrangement uses TRBV5-1 and TRBJ2-3, with 12 bases that match TRBD2. CDR3 length equals 15 residues. Germline CDR1 is SGHRS and CDR2 is YFSETQ. With 5 bases clipped from V and 4 bases from J, the junction kept 5 bases outside the gene matches. CDR3 residues: CASRPTSGGSDTQYF. The CDR3 coding sequence is TGCGCCAGCAGGCCGACTAGCGGGGGTTCAGATACGCAGTATTTT.

The gene calls are TRBV9 and TRBJ1-2; a weak D match, TRBD1 (6 bases). This CDR3 has 16 amino acids. V was trimmed by 3 bases and J by 5 bases, leaving 20 bases between them. CDR1 is SGDLS and CDR2 is YYNGEE in the germline V gene. The CDR3 protein is CASSAGTGQPSYGYTF. The CDR3 bases are TGTGCCAGCAGCGCCGGAACCGGACAGCCATCGTATGGCTACACCTTC.

This clonotype was found a few times. V gene TRBV20-1 combines with J gene TRBJ2-7; 8 nucleotides agree with TRBD2. The CDR3 runs 14 residues. Germline CDR1 is DFQATT and CDR2 is SNEGSKA (reference sequence). Trimming took 6 bases from V and 2 from J; bases not matched to a gene: 9. The CDR3 loop is CSARAAGVTYEQYF. CDR3 in DNA: TGCAGTGCCCGGGCAGCGGGGGTAACCTACGAGCAGTACTTC.

The chain joins TRBV5-1 to TRBJ2-1; weak D call: TRBD2 (6 bases). The length of the CDR3 is 15 residues. V was trimmed by 4 bases and J by 8 bases, leaving 19 bases between them. The V gene's germline CDR1 is SGHRS and CDR2 YFSETQ. The CDR3 reads CASSPGSSGGHEQFF. In DNA form, the CDR3 reads TGCGCCAGCAGCCCCGGGTCCTCCGGAGGGCATGAGCAGTTCTTC.

The table lists this clonotype with many counts. The chain has TRBV2 and TRBJ2-1, with a possible D match to TRBD2 (6 bases). The V gene's germline CDR1 is SNHLY and CDR2 FYNNEI. This CDR3 region has 13 residues. Trimming took 2 bases from V and 10 from J, leaving 12 bases between them. CDR3 DNA: TGTGCCAGCAGTGAAAGTGAGGGAGGAGAGCAGTTCTTC. Residues: CASSESEGGEQFF.

The rearrangement links TRBV20-1 to TRBJ1-2; a possible D gene is TRBD1 (6 bases). The germline V and J ends were trimmed by 3 bases and 3 bases, with 11 bases remaining between them. Germline CDR1 DFQATT, CDR2 SNEGSKA (reference sequence). The CDR3 is 13 amino acids. The CDR3, as DNA: TGCAGTGCTAGTGCGGCAGGGGACTATGGCTACACCTTC. As protein: CSASAAGDYGYTF.

The chain joins TRBV11-2 to TRBJ2-3; 8 bases line up with TRBD1. V lost 4 bases, J lost 8 bases, and 11 bases stayed unmatched. The CDR3 contains 15 residues. Germline values: CDR1 SGHAT, CDR2 FQNNGV. The CDR3 sequence is CASSSDRATFLTQYF. The CDR3 DNA follows: TGTGCCAGCAGCTCGGACAGGGCTACCTTCCTTACGCAGTATTTT.

The chain has TRBV29-1 and TRBJ1-2, with a tentative D call TRBD1 (6 bases). CDR3 length equals 11 residues. Germline CDR1 reads SQVTM; CDR2 reads ANQGSEA. V gave up 4 bases and J gave up 9 bases, with 12 bases separating them. The CDR3 coding sequence is TGCAGCGTTGTAGAGGGGGTCAGCTACACCTTC. Translation gives CSVVEGVSYTF. Looking up the rest from reference TRBV29-1 and TRBJ1-2 gives the full variable domain: SAVISQKPSRDICQRGTSLTIQCQVDSQVTMMFWYRQQPGQSLTLIATANQGSEATYESGFVIDKFPISRPNLTFSTLTVSNMSPEDSSIYLCSVVEGVSYTFGSGTRLTVV.

The V call is TRBV7-2, the J call TRBJ1-1; no clear D. CDR1 SGHTA and CDR2 FQGNSA come from the germline V gene. This CDR3 region has 13 residues. The V gene lost 7 bases and the J gene lost 5 bases, with 14 bases spanning the gap. In DNA, the CDR3 is TGTGCCAGCAATCGGGGAGGGAGAACTGAAGCTTTCTTT. Residues: CASNRGGRTEAFF. The full variable domain, completed using reference TRBV7-2 and TRBJ1-1, is GAGVSQSPSNKVTEKGKDVELRCDPISGHTALYWYRQSLGQGLEFLIYFQGNSAPDKSGLPSDRFSAERTGGSVSTLTIQRTQQEDSAVYLCASNRGGRTEAFFGQGTRLTVV.

This clonotype has just a few counts. The chain combines TRBV12-3 or TRBV12-4 with TRBJ1-4, with D possibly matching TRBD1 (6 bases). V lost 5 bases to trimming and J lost 8 bases, with 12 bases between them. This CDR3 has 13 amino acids. CDR3 in DNA: TGTGCCAGCAGTACAAGGGGGTCGGAAAAACTGTTTTTT. This gives the protein CASSTRGSEKLFF.

This clonotype turned up a few times. The chain combines TRBV7-6 with TRBJ2-3, with 11 nucleotides matching TRBD1. Unmatched junction bases numbered 6, after V lost 5 bases and J lost 5 bases. The CDR3 covers 15 residues. Germline assignment: CDR1 SGHVS and CDR2 FNYEAQ. CDR3 DNA sequence: TGTGCCAGCAGCGGACGGACAGGGGGCGAAGATACGCAGTATTTT. Its translation: CASSGRTGGEDTQYF.

This clonotype was detected a few times. The rearrangement joins TRBV28 to TRBJ2-7; D may be TRBD1 or TRBD2 (5 bases each). Germline V gene sequence: CDR1 MDHEN, CDR2 SYDVKM. Trimming removed 10 bases at V and 0 bases at J, with 13 bases between. CDR3 length equals 13 residues. DNA of the CDR3: TGTGCCACCGAGAGGGGTCCCTCCTACGAGCAGTACTTC. Amino acids: CATERGPSYEQYF.

The CDR3 is CASSQGAGQRETQYF. CDR3 sequence (DNA): TGTGCCAGCAGCCAAGGAGCGGGTCAGAGAGAGACCCAGTACTTC. This chain links TRBV3-1 with TRBJ2-5, with D possibly being TRBD2 (6 bases). V shed 1 base and J shed 4 bases, with 13 bases lying between them. Germline V gene sequence: CDR1 LGHDT, CDR2 YNNKEL (reference sequence). CDR3 length equals 15 residues.

This clonotype has just a few counts. The chain recombines TRBV7-2 with TRBJ2-7, with D possibly TRBD2 on 6 matching bases. Per germline, CDR1 SGHTA and CDR2 FQGNSA. The germline V and J ends were trimmed by 5 bases and 5 bases, with 19 bases remaining between them. CDR3 length: 15 amino acids. The CDR3 DNA reads TGTGCCAGCAGCCCTGCGGGGAGGAGGGCCCACGAGCAGTACTTC. This translates into CASSPAGRRAHEQYF.

V usage is TRBV12-3 or TRBV12-4 and J usage is TRBJ2-3; the D is unclear. There are 15 residues in the CDR3. Between the trimmed V and J ends, which lost 4 bases and 1 base, there was a span of 12 bases. The CDR3 sequence: CASSSQSMGTDTQYF. The CDR3 coding sequence is TGTGCCAGCAGTTCCCAATCAATGGGCACAGATACGCAGTATTTT.

Only a few counts were recorded for this clonotype. The V call is TRBV12-3 or TRBV12-4, the J call TRBJ2-5, with D unresolved. V shed 6 bases and J shed 5 bases, with 13 bases lying between them. The CDR3 totals 13 residues. The CDR3: CASRRELGETQYF. The CDR3 coding sequence is TGTGCCAGCAGACGAGAGCTGGGGGAGACCCAGTACTTC.

The chain uses TRBV27 and TRBJ2-3; D not certain. Germline assignment: CDR1 MNHEY and CDR2 SMNVEV (reference sequence). The V end lost 2 bases, the J end lost 8 bases, and 17 bases lay between the germline ends. This CDR3 has 15 amino acids. The DNA for the CDR3 is TGTGCCAGCAGTTTACGGCCGGACCTTGTGGGTACGCAGTATTTT. Its translation is CASSLRPDLVGTQYF.

This clonotype occurred many times. This sequence joins TRBV7-2 and TRBJ2-1, with D perhaps matching TRBD1 (6 bases). The CDR3 runs to 15 residues. Looked up from germline, CDR1 is SGHTA and CDR2 is FQGNSA. V was clipped by 4 bases and J by 1 base, with 11 bases between them. The CDR3 bases are TGTGCCAGCAGCTCAAACAGGGCATCCTACAATGAGCAGTTCTTC. It codes for CASSSNRASYNEQFF.